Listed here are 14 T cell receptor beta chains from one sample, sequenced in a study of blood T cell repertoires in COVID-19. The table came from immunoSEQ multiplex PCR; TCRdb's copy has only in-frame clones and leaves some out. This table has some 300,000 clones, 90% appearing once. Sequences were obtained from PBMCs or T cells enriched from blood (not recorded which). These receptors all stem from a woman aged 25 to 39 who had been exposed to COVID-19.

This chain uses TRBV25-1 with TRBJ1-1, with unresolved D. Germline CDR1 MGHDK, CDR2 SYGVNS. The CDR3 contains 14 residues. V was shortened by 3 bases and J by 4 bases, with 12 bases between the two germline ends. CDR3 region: CASSDPRGSTEAFF. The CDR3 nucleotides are TGTGCCAGCAGTGATCCCCGGGGTAGCACTGAAGCTTTCTTT.

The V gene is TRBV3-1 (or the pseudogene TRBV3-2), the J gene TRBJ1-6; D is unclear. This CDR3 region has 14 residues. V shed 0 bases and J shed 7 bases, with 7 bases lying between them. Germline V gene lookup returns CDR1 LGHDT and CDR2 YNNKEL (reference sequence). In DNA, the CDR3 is TGTGCCAGCAGCCAAGATTTTGAGAATTCACCCCTCCACTTT. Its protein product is CASSQDFENSPLHF.

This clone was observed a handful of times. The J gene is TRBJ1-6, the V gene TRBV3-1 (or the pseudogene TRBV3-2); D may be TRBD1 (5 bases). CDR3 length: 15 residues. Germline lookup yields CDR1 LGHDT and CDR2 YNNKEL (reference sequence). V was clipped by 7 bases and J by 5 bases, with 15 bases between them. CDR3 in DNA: TGTGCCAGCACTGAAGCCGGACAACATAATTCACCCCTCCACTTT. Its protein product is CASTEAGQHNSPLHF.

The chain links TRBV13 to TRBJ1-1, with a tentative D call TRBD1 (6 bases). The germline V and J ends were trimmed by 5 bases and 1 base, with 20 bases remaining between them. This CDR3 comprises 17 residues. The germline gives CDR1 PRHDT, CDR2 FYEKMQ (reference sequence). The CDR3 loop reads CASSLRDTLIKNTEAFF. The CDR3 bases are TGTGCCAGCAGCCTCCGGGACACCCTCATCAAGAACACTGAAGCTTTCTTT.

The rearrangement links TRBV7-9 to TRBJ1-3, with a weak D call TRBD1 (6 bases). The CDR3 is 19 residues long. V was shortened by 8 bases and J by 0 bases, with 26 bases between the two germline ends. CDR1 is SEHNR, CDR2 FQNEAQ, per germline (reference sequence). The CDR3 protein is CASVWGRPSSLYSGNTIYF. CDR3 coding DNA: TGTGCCAGCGTTTGGGGGCGGCCTTCTTCCCTGTACTCTGGAAACACCATATATTTT.

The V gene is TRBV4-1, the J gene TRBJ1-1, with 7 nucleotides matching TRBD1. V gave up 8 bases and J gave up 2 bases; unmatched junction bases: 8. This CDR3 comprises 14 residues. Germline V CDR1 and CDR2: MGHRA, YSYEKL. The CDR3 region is CASAPPGGNTEAFF. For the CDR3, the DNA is TGCGCCAGCGCCCCACCAGGGGGAAACACTGAAGCTTTCTTT.

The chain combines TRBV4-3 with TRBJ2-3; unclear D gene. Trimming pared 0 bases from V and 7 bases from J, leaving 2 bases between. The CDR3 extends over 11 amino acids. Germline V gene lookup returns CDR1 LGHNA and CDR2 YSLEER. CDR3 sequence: CASSQDNTQYF. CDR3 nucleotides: TGCGCCAGCAGCCAAGACAATACGCAGTATTTT.

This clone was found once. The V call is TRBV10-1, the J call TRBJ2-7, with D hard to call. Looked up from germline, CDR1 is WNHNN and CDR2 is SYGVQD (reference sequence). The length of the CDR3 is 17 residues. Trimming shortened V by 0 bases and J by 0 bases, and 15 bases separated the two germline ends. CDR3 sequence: CASSESRHYPSSYEQYF. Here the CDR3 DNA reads TGCGCCAGCAGTGAGTCTCGTCACTACCCGAGCTCCTACGAGCAGTACTTC.

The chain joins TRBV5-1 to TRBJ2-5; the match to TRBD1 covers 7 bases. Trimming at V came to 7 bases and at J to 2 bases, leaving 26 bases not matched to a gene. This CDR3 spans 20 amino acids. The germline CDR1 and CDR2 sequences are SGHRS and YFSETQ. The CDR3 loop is CASRLPNLDYGTDDQETQYF. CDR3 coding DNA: TGCGCCAGCCGACTCCCCAACCTAGATTACGGGACAGATGATCAAGAGACCCAGTACTTC.

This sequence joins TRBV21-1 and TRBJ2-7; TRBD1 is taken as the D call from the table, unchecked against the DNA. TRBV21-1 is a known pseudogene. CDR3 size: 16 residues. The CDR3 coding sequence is TGTGCCAGCAGCAAAGTCTTAACAGGGAATACCCACGAGCAGTACTTC. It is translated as CASSKVLTGNTHEQYF.

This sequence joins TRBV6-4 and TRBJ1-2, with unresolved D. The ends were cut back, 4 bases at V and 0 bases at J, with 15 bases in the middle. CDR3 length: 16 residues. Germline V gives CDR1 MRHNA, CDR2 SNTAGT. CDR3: CASSAGPAGANYGYTF. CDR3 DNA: TGTGCCAGCAGTGCCGGGCCCGCCGGGGCTAACTATGGCTACACCTTC.

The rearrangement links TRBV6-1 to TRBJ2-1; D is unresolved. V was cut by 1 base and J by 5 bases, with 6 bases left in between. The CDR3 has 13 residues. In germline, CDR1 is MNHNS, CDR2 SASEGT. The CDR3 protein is CASSEDRDNEQFF. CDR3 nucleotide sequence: TGTGCCAGCAGTGAAGACAGAGACAATGAGCAGTTCTTC.

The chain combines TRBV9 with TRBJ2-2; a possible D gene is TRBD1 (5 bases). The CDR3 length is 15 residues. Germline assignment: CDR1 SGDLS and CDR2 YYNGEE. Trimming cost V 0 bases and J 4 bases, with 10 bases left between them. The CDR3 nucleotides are TGTGCCAGCAGCGTAGCTCAGGGCGGCACCGGGGAGCTGTTTTTT. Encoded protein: CASSVAQGGTGELFF. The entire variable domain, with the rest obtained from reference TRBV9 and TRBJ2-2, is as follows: DSGVTQTPKHLITATGQRVTLRCSPRSGDLSVYWYQQSLDQGLQFLIQYYNGEERAKGNILERFSAQQFPDLHSELNLSSLELGDSALYFCASSVAQGGTGELFFGEGSRLTVL.

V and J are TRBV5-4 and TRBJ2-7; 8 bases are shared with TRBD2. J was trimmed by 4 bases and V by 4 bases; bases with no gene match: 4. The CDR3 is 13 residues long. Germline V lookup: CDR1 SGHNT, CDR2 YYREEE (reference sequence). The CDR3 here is CASSPGGPYEQYF. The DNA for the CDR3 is TGTGCCAGCAGCCCGGGGGGGCCTTACGAGCAGTACTTC. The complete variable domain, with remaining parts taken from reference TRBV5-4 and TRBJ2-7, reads ETGVTQSPTHLIKTRGQQVTLRCSSQSGHNTVSWYQQALGQGPQFIFQYYREEENGRGNFPPRFSGLQFPNYSSELNVNALELDDSALYLCASSPGGPYEQYFGPGTRLTVT.